This T cell receptor (beta chain) originates from a study of CD8 T cells in ankylosing spondylitis. Findings of the study overall: Seven or eight highly homologous variants made up a TCR beta motif, and this motif appeared characteristic of ankylosing spondylitis blood.

In regard to this clonotype: The target antigen is unknown.

TCRdb re-called the 5' RACE reads with MiXCR, one entry per CDR3 protein. The data show about 440,000 distinct CDR3 sequences, with approximately 17% seen just once and about 0.94% held by the top ten. The V gene lost 7 bases and the J gene lost 3 bases, with 18 bases spanning the gap. The CDR3 spans 15 residues. CDR1 and CDR2 from the germline V gene are SNHLY and FYNNEI. Sequenced input: blood, either unsorted or a sorted T cell fraction (not recorded which). This clonotype was sampled from a male donor with ankylosing spondylitis. The chain recombines TRBV2 with TRBJ1-2; D uncertain. CDR3 DNA: TGTGCCAGCAACCCCGGGAGCCCTAGGGACTATGGCTACACCTTC. Translating gives CASNPGSPRDYGYTF.